The clone carrying this T cell receptor (beta chain) was detected only once. Sequencing was performed with immunoSEQ multiplex PCR; in TCRdb, only in-frame clones are kept and a portion is missing. This table has approximately 2,300,000 clones, roughly 90% appearing once. This CDR3 spans 17 amino acids. With V trimmed by 3 bases and J by 8 bases, 12 bases remained unmatched. Per the germline V gene, CDR1 is SGHNT and CDR2 is YYREEE (reference sequence). The study drew all its donors from Caucasian adults living in Nashville, Tennessee. The sample belongs to a study of shared clonotypes between healthy human individuals.

V and J are TRBV5-4 and TRBJ2-7, with TRBD2 matching over 15 bases. This receptor was identified in a young man in good health. Some clones in this sample may be carry-over from other donors' samples. Sequenced sample: naive CD4+ T cells from PBMCs. Subset here: CD45RA+ positively selected. The CDR3 reads CASSWEGTSGRPRQQYF. The CDR3 DNA reads as TGTGCCAGCAGCTGGGAGGGGACTAGCGGGAGGCCTCGGCAGCAGTACTTC.